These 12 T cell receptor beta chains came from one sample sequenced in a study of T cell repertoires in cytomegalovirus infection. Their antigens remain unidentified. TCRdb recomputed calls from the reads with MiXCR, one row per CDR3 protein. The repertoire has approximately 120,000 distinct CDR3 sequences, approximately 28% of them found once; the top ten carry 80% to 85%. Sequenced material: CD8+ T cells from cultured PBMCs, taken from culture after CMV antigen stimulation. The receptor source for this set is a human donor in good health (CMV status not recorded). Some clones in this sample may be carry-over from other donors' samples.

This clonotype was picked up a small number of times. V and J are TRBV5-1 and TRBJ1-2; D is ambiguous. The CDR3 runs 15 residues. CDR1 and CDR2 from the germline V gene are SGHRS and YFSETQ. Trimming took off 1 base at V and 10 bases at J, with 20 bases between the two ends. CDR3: CASSLPPVRGLTYTF. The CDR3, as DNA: TGCGCCAGCAGCTTGCCCCCGGTCCGTGGGCTGACCTACACCTTC.

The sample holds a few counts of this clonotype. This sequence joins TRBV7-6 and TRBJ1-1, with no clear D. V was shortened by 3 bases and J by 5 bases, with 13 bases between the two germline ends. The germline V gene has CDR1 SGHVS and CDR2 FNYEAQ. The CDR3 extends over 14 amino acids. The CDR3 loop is CASSFNSFGTEAFF. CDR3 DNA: TGTGCCAGCAGCTTCAACTCTTTCGGGACTGAAGCTTTCTTT. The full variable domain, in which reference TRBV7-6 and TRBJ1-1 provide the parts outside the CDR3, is GAGVSQSPRYKVTKRGQDVALRCDPISGHVSLYWYRQALGQGPEFLTYFNYEAQQDKSGLPNDRFSAERPEGSISTLTIQRTEQRDSAMYRCASSFNSFGTEAFFGQGTRLTVV.

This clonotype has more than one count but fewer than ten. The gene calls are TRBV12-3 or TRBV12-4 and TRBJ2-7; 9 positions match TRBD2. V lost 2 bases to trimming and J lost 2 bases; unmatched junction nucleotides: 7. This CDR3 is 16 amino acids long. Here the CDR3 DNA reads TGTGCCAGCAGTTTATCGACTAGCGGAGACCCCTACGAGCAGTACTTC. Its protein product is CASSLSTSGDPYEQYF.

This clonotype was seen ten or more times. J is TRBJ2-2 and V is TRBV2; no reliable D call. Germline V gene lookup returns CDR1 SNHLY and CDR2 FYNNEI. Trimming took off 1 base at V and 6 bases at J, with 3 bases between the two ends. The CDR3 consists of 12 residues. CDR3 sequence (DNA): TGTGCCAGCAGTGAAGGTGCCGGGGAGCTGTTTTTT. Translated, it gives CASSEGAGELFF. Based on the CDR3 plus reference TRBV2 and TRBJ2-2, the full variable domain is EPEVTQTPSHQVTQMGQEVILRCVPISNHLYFYWYRQILGQKVEFLVSFYNNEISEKSEIFDDQFSVERPDGSNFTLKIRSTKLEDSAMYFCASSEGAGELFFGEGSRLTVL.

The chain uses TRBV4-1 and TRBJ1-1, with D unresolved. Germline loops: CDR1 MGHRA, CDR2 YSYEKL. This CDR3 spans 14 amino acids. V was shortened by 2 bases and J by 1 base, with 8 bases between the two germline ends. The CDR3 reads CASSQLSQNTEAFF. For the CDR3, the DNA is TGCGCCAGCAGCCAACTCTCCCAGAACACTGAAGCTTTCTTT.

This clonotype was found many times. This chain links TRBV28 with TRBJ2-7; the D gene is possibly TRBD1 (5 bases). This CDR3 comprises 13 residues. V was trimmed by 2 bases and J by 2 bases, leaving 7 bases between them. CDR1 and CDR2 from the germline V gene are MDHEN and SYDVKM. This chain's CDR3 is CASSLKQAYEQYF. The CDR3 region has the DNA TGTGCCAGCAGTTTAAAACAGGCCTACGAGCAGTACTTC.

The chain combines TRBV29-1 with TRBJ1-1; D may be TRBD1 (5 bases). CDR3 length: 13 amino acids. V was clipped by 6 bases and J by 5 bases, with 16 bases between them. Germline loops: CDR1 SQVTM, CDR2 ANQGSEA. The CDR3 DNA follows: TGCAGCGTCATCCCCGGGGGGGGAACTGAAGCTTTCTTT. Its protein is CSVIPGGGTEAFF. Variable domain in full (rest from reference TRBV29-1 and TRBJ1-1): SAVISQKPSRDICQRGTSLTIQCQVDSQVTMMFWYRQQPGQSLTLIATANQGSEATYESGFVIDKFPISRPNLTFSTLTVSNMSPEDSSIYLCSVIPGGGTEAFFGQGTRLTVV.

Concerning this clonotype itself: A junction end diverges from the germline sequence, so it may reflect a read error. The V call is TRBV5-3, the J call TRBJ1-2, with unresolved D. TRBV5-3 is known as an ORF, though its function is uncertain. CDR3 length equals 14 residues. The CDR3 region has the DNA TGTGCCAGCAGCTTGGTGGTTTCTAACTATGGCTACACCTTC. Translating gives CASSLVVSNYGYTF.

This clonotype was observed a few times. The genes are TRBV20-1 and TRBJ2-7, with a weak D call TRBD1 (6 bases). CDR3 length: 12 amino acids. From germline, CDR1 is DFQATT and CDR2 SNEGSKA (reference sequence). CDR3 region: CSGTKSSYEQYF. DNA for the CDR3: TGCTCCGGGACAAAGAGCTCCTACGAGCAGTACTTC.

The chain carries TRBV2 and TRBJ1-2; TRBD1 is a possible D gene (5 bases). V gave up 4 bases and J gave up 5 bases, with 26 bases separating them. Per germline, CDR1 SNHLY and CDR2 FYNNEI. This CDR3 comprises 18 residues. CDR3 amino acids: CASSVSGVANLDQYGYTF. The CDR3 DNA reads TGTGCCAGCAGTGTCTCGGGGGTAGCTAACCTGGATCAGTATGGCTACACCTTC.

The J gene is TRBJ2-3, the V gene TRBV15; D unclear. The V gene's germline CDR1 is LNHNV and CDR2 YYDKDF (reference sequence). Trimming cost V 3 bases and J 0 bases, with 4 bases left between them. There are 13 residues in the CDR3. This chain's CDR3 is CATSRDSTDTQYF. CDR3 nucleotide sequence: TGTGCCACCAGCAGGGACAGCACAGATACGCAGTATTTT.

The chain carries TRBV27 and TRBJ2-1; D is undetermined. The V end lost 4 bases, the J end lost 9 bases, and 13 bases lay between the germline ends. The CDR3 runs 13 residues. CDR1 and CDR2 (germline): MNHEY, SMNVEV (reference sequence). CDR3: CASSWATGGEQFF. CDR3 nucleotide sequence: TGTGCCAGCAGTTGGGCTACCGGCGGTGAGCAGTTCTTC.